This paragraph covers one TCR beta chain sequence. The target antigen is unknown. The record originates from a study of blood T cells in healthy people across ages. The study, taken as a whole, reports: Naive CD4+ cell counts and diversity both ran higher in long-lived than in aged donors. Strong correlation existed between TCR beta diversity and naive T cell percentage. Expanded clonotype shifts may have been confounded, as the donors had an unknown CMV status.

The authors ran a second PCR of 7 to 11 cycles using a sample-barcoded 5' primer and a J-beta primer mix. TCRdb re-derived calls from the 5' RACE reads in MiXCR, one entry per CDR3 protein. The sample has 1.4 million or so distinct CDR3 sequences; less than 45% are singletons. Trimming cost V 7 bases and J 8 bases, with 9 bases left between them. Germline loops: CDR1 SEHNR, CDR2 FQNEAQ (reference sequence). CDR3 size: 12 residues. The chain uses TRBV7-9 and TRBJ1-6; no clear D. The origin of this receptor is a woman aged 18-29 years in good health. The sequenced sample was blood. The DNA for the CDR3 is TGTGCCAGCAACCCCCAAGATTCACCCCTCCACTTT. Protein sequence: CASNPQDSPLHF.